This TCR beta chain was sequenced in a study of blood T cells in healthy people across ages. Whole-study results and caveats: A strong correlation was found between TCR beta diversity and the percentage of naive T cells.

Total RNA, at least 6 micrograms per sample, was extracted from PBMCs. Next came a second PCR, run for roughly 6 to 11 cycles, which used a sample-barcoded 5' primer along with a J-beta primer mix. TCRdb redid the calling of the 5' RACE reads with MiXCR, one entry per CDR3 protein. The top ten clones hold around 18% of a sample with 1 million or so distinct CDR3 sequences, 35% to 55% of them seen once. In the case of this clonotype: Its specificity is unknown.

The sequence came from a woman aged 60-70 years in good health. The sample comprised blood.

In nucleotides, the CDR3 is TGTGCCAGCAGAACCAGGGGAGGTTGGGAGACCCAGTACTTC. Translating it yields CASRTRGGWETQYF. J is TRBJ2-7 and V is TRBV6-5, with D perhaps matching TRBD1 or TRBD2 (6 bases each). The closer fit of TRBJ2-5 to the DNA end suggests the J call may be wrong. Germline V gene lookup returns CDR1 MNHEY and CDR2 SVGAGI. This CDR3 is built from 14 residues.